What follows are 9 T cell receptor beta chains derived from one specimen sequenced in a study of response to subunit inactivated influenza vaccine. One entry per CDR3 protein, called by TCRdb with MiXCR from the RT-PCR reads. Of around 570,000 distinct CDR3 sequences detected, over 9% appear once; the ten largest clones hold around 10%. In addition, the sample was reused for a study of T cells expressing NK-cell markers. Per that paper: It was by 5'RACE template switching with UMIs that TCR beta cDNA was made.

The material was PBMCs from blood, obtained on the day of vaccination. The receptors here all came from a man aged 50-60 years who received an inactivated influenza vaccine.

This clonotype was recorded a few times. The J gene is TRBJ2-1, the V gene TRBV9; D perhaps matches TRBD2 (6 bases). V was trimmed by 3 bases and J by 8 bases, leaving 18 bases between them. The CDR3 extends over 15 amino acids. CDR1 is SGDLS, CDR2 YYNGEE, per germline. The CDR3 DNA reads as TGTGCCAGCAGCGCGGGGGTCGGGAATATCGATGAGCAGTTCTTC. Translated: CASSAGVGNIDEQFF. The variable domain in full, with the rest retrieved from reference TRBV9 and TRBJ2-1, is DSGVTQTPKHLITATGQRVTLRCSPRSGDLSVYWYQQSLDQGLQFLIQYYNGEERAKGNILERFSAQQFPDLHSELNLSSLELGDSALYFCASSAGVGNIDEQFFGPGTRLTVL.

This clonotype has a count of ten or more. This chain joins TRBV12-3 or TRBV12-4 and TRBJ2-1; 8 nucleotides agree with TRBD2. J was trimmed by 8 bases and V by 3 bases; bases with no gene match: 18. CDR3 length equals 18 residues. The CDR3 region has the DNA TGTGCCAGCAGTTTTCCCCCAGCTCTGGGCGGGGGGAGGGATGAGCAGTTCTTC. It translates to CASSFPPALGGGRDEQFF.

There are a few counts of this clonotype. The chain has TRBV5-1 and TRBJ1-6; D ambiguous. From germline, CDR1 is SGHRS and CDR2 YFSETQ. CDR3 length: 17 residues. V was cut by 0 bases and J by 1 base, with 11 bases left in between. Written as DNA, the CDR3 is TGCGCCAGCAGCTTGGAGCCACTCCAATCCTATAATTCACCCCTCCACTTT. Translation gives CASSLEPLQSYNSPLHF.

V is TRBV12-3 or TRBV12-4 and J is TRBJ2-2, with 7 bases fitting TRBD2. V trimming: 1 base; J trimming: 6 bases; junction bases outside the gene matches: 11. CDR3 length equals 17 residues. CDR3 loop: CASSLGLRERRSGELFF. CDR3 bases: TGTGCCAGCAGTTTAGGGTTGCGGGAGAGGAGGTCCGGGGAGCTGTTTTTT.

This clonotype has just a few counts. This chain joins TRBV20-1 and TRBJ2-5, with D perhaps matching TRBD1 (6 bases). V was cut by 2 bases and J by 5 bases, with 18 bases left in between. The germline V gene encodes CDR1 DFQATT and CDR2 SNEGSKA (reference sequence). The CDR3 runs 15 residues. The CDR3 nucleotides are TGCAGTGCTAGAAGGACCCGGGACATAATGGAGACCCAGTACTTC. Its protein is CSARRTRDIMETQYF.

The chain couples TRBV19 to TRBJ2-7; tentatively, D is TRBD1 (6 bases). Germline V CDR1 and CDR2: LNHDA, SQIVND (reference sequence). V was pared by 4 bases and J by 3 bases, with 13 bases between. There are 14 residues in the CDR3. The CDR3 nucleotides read TGTGCCAGTAGTACTAAACAGGGACGCTACGAGCAGTACTTC. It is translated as CASSTKQGRYEQYF.

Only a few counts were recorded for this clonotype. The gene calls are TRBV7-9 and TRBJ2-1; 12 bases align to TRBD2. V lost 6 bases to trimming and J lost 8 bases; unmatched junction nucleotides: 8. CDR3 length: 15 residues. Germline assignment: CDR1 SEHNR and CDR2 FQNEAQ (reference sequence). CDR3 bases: TGTGCCAGCAGTTACGGACTAGCGGGACGATATGAGCAGTTCTTC. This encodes CASSYGLAGRYEQFF. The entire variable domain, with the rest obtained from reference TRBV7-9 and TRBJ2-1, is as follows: DTGVSQNPRHKITKRGQNVTFRCDPISEHNRLYWYRQTLGQGPEFLTYFQNEAQLEKSRLLSDRFSAERPKGSFSTLEIQRTEQGDSAMYLCASSYGLAGRYEQFFGPGTRLTVL.

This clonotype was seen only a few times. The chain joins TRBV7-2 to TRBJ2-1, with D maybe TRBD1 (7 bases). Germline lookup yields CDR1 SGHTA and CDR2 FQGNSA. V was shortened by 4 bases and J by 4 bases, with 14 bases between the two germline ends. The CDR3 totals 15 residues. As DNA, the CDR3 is TGTGCCAGCAGCTCCTCGACAGGGAGGTACAATGAGCAGTTCTTC. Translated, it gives CASSSSTGRYNEQFF.

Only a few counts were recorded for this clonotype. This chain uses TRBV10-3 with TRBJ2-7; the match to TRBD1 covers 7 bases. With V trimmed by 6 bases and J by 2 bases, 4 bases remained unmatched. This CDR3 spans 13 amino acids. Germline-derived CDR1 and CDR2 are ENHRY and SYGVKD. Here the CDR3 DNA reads TGTGCCATCAGCTCGGGACAGCCCTACGAGCAGTACTTC. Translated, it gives CAISSGQPYEQYF.